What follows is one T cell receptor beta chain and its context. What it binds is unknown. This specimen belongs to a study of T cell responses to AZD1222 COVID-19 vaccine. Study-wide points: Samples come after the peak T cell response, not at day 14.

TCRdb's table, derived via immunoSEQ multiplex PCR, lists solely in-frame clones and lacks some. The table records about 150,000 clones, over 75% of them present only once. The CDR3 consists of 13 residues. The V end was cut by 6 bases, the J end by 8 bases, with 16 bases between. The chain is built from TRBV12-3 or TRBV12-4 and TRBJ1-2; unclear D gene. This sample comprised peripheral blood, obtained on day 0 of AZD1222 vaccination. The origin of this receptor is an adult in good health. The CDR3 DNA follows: TGTGCCAGCAGCCCCTTCGGGCTCCAGGGCTACACCTTC. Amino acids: CASSPFGLQGYTF.